Shown below are 30 T cell receptor beta chains from a single sample sequenced in a study of shared clonotypes between healthy human individuals. Profiled with immunoSEQ multiplex PCR; TCRdb holds only in-frame clones, not every one. The profile shows roughly 490,000 clones, 79% of them singletons. The material sequenced was PBMCs. These receptors originate from a woman between 35 and 50 years old in good health. Some clones in this sample may be carry-over from other donors' samples.

The V gene is TRBV9, the J gene TRBJ2-2, with 7 positions matching TRBD2. The V gene's germline CDR1 is SGDLS and CDR2 YYNGEE. CDR3 size: 15 residues. The junction had 9 bases not matched to a gene; V was cut back by 2 bases and J by 8 bases. In nucleotides, the CDR3 is TGTGCCAGCAGCGTGAGCGGGATAAGTTCGGGGGAGCTGTTTTTT. Its translation is CASSVSGISSGELFF.

In this sample, this clone turned up once. V is TRBV4-1 and J is TRBJ1-2; weak D call: TRBD1 (5 bases). The CDR3 covers 13 residues. V was shortened by 1 base and J by 6 bases, with 9 bases between the two germline ends. The germline gives CDR1 MGHRA, CDR2 YSYEKL. CDR3 sequence: CASSQAGRHGYTF. The CDR3 DNA reads TGCGCCAGCAGCCAAGCAGGGCGCCATGGCTACACCTTC.

The chain is built from TRBV19 and TRBJ1-2; D is possibly TRBD1 (5 bases). This CDR3 region has 13 residues. CDR1 and CDR2 (germline): LNHDA, SQIVND (reference sequence). Trimming pared 3 bases from V and 3 bases from J, leaving 8 bases between. CDR3 sequence (DNA): TGTGCCAGTAGTATGGGACGAGACTATGGCTACACCTTC. This sequence encodes CASSMGRDYGYTF.

This clone was found once. CDR3 loop: CARRIGQFAPDEQYF. The CDR3 DNA is TGTGCCAGGCGTATTGGCCAATTTGCACCGGACGAGCAGTACTTC. The chain has TRBV6-5 and TRBJ2-5; D is uncertain. The J call may be in error: the DNA end matches TRBJ2-7 better. This CDR3 contains 15 residues. Germline CDR1 and CDR2: MNHEY and SVGAGI.

This chain uses TRBV30 with TRBJ1-2; a weak D match, TRBD1 (6 bases). V dropped 4 bases and J dropped 1 base, with 13 bases sitting between them. CDR1 GTSNPN and CDR2 SVGIG come from the germline V gene (reference sequence). CDR3 length equals 14 residues. The CDR3 nucleotides read TGTGCCTGGACCCTTCGGGGGCTTAACTATGGCTACACCTTC. Amino acids: CAWTLRGLNYGYTF.

The CDR3 nucleotides are TGTGCCAGCAGCTTCCGAGGGGCCAACGTCCTGACTTTC. Amino acid sequence: CASSFRGANVLTF. This chain connects TRBV7-9 to TRBJ2-6; unclear D gene. Trimming cost V 3 bases and J 4 bases, with 4 bases left between them. The length of the CDR3 is 13 residues. Germline CDR1 is SEHNR and CDR2 is FQNEAQ (reference sequence).

The chain employs TRBV20-1 and TRBJ1-1; D ambiguous. This CDR3 comprises 11 residues. Per the germline V gene, CDR1 is DFQATT and CDR2 is SNEGSKA (reference sequence). Deletions cut 1 base from V and 8 bases from J, with 8 bases between. CDR3 sequence: CSARGQLEAFF. CDR3 nucleotides: TGCAGTGCTAGAGGTCAGTTAGAAGCTTTCTTT.

The rearrangement joins TRBV28 to TRBJ1-5; maybe TRBD1 (6 bases). CDR1 and CDR2 (germline): MDHEN, SYDVKM. This CDR3 region has 17 residues. Trimming stripped 5 bases from V and 0 bases from J, with 17 bases between. CDR3: CASSGGGTPNSNQPQHF. The CDR3 nucleotides are TGTGCCAGCAGTGGGGGGGGGACACCGAATAGCAATCAGCCCCAGCATTTT.

This chain uses TRBV29-1 with TRBJ2-7, with unresolved D. V dropped 5 bases and J dropped 1 base, with 9 bases sitting between them. This CDR3 comprises 12 residues. Germline V gene lookup returns CDR1 SQVTM and CDR2 ANQGSEA. The CDR3 DNA is TGCAGCGTTTCCGGGCAGTCCTACGAGCAGTACTTC. This encodes CSVSGQSYEQYF.

This chain connects TRBV5-1 to TRBJ2-7; 9 bases match TRBD1. Germline CDR1 is SGHRS and CDR2 is YFSETQ. V trimming: 4 bases; J trimming: 5 bases; junction bases outside the gene matches: 7. CDR3 length equals 14 residues. CDR3 loop: CASSTGQGIDEQYF. CDR3 sequence (DNA): TGCGCCAGCAGCACGGGACAGGGTATCGACGAGCAGTACTTC.

V usage is TRBV14 and J usage is TRBJ2-7; 7 bases fit TRBD1. Unmatched junction bases numbered 8, after V lost 3 bases and J lost 0 bases. CDR1 and CDR2 (germline): SGHDN, FVKESK. This CDR3 is 16 amino acids long. The CDR3 here is CASSHQQGLPSYEQYF. Here the CDR3 DNA reads TGTGCCAGCAGCCACCAACAGGGGCTACCCTCCTACGAGCAGTACTTC.

This clone has just a few counts. V usage is TRBV4-2 and J usage is TRBJ1-1; weak D call: TRBD1 (5 bases). CDR1 is LGHNA, CDR2 YNFKEQ, per germline. V was pared by 3 bases and J by 4 bases, with 15 bases between. This CDR3 has 15 residues. This chain's CDR3 is CASSQPGTPITEAFF. As DNA, the CDR3 is TGTGCCAGCAGCCAGCCTGGGACTCCGATCACTGAAGCTTTCTTT.

V usage is TRBV27 and J usage is TRBJ2-5, with 9 bases lining up with TRBD2. V shed 2 bases, J shed 5 bases, and the junction held 9 bases outside the gene matches. Germline V lookup: CDR1 MNHEY, CDR2 SMNVEV (reference sequence). This CDR3 contains 16 residues. The DNA for the CDR3 is TGTGCCAGCAGTTTAATGTCTAGCGGGGTGAGGGAGACCCAGTACTTC. Its protein is CASSLMSSGVRETQYF.

The chain uses TRBV12-2 and TRBJ1-5. TRBV12-2 is a pseudogene locus. This CDR3 has 16 residues. CDR3 nucleotide sequence: TGTGCAAGTCGCTTGGGACGGCAACGGGGCAATCAGCCCCAGCATTTT. This translates into CASRLGRQRGNQPQHF.

This clone was seen only once. The J gene is TRBJ1-5, the V gene TRBV18, with D possibly being TRBD1 (6 bases). CDR1 is KGHSH, CDR2 LQKENI, per germline. CDR3 length: 18 amino acids. V lost 1 base to trimming and J lost 6 bases, with 22 bases between them. CDR3 residues: CASSPRAQAGAMGQPQHF. The CDR3 DNA reads TGTGCCAGCTCACCACGCGCTCAGGCGGGGGCGATGGGTCAGCCCCAGCATTTT.

As concerns this clone: The junction does not match germline at one end; this may be a read error. The chain has TRBV5-1 and TRBJ1-4, with D possibly being TRBD1 (5 bases). Germline V gene lookup returns CDR1 SGHRS and CDR2 YFSETQ. This CDR3 region has 15 residues. The CDR3 is CASSSRGRRDEELFF. The DNA for the CDR3 is TGCGCCAGCAGCTCTCGGGGGAGGAGGGATGAAGAACTGTTTTTT.

In regard to this clone: Relative to the germline gene, one junction end is altered; a read error may explain this. In DNA form, the CDR3 reads TGTGCTAGCAGCTTATTGACGGTGGACACCGGGGAGCTGTTTTTT. Amino acid sequence: CASSLLTVDTGELFF. The rearrangement uses TRBV7-7 and TRBJ2-2; D is unclear. The CDR3 extends over 15 amino acids. Germline lookup yields CDR1 SSHAT and CDR2 FNYEAQ (reference sequence).

To note about this clone: This likely traces to a read error, being one base from a far larger clone. The V gene is TRBV28, the J gene TRBJ2-7; 7 bases agree with TRBD2. Germline loops: CDR1 MDHEN, CDR2 SYDVKM. The CDR3 runs to 18 residues. In DNA, the CDR3 is TGTGCCAGCAGTTTAAGCGGGACTTTCACATTTAACACCTACGAGCGGTACTTC. This encodes CASSLSGTFTFNTYERYF.

The gene calls are TRBV27 and TRBJ2-1, with D uncertain. CDR3 size: 15 residues. The V and J ends lost 6 bases and 0 bases respectively, with 12 bases between them. Germline V gives CDR1 MNHEY, CDR2 SMNVEV (reference sequence). Here the CDR3 reads CASRGLPGSYNEQFF. The CDR3 region has the DNA TGTGCCAGCAGGGGATTGCCCGGCTCCTACAATGAGCAGTTCTTC.

Note on this clone: A read error may be the cause here, since a much bigger clone is one base away. Other DNA sequences in the same sample also yield this CDR3. This chain joins TRBV27 and TRBJ1-5, with D unresolved. Germline CDR1 is MNHEY and CDR2 is SMNVEV (reference sequence). This CDR3 region has 15 residues. In nucleotides, the CDR3 is TGTGCTAGCAGTTTCTTAGGAGATAGCAATCAGCCCCAGCATTTT. Translated: CASSFLGDSNQPQHF.

The V and J genes are TRBV2 and TRBJ2-2, with D perhaps given as TRBD1 or TRBD2 (5 bases each). The CDR3 sequence is 12 residues long. Germline assignment: CDR1 SNHLY and CDR2 FYNNEI. The V and J ends lost 6 bases and 5 bases respectively, with 7 bases between them. The CDR3, as DNA: TGTGCCAGCAGGGGACGGACCGGGGAGCTGTTTTTT. Translated: CASRGRTGELFF.

V gene TRBV28 combines with J gene TRBJ2-7; TRBD2 aligns across 8 bases. Germline CDR1 reads MDHEN; CDR2 reads SYDVKM. CDR3 length: 14 amino acids. The V and J ends lost 6 bases and 1 base, in that order; junction bases with no gene match: 5. The CDR3 sequence: CASRKIAGSYEQYF. For the CDR3, the DNA is TGTGCCAGCAGGAAGATAGCGGGATCCTACGAGCAGTACTTC. Combining the CDR3 with reference TRBV28 and TRBJ2-7 gives the whole variable domain DVKVTQSSRYLVKRTGEKVFLECVQDMDHENMFWYRQDPGLGLRLIYFSYDVKMKEKGDIPEGYSVSREKKERFSLILESASTNQTSMYLCASRKIAGSYEQYFGPGTRLTVT.

This chain joins TRBV14 and TRBJ2-7; TRBD2 is a possible D gene (6 bases). V lost 2 bases and J 7 bases, leaving 15 bases between the germline ends. Looked up from germline, CDR1 is SGHDN and CDR2 is FVKESK. This CDR3 has 14 residues. The CDR3, as DNA: TGTGCCAGCAGCCAAAGAGGGACTGAATCTGAGCAGTACTTC. Amino acid sequence: CASSQRGTESEQYF.

In regard to this clone: This sample includes further DNA sequences coding for the same CDR3. CDR3 loop: CSASQETQYF. Written as DNA, the CDR3 is TGCAGTGCTTCGCAAGAGACCCAGTACTTC. The chain employs TRBV20-1 and TRBJ2-5; D not resolved. This CDR3 has 10 residues. From germline, CDR1 is DFQATT and CDR2 SNEGSKA (reference sequence). Trimming left V 5 bases short and J 2 bases short, with 3 bases between.

Ten or more counts support this clone. This chain uses TRBV6-4 with TRBJ2-6; no clear D. Germline V gene data show CDR1 as MRHNA and CDR2 as SNTAGT. The CDR3 totals 15 residues. Trimming pared 2 bases from V and 1 base from J, leaving 6 bases between. Written as DNA, the CDR3 is TGTGCCAGCAGTGACACGCGATCTGGGGCCAACGTCCTGACTTTC. Amino acid sequence: CASSDTRSGANVLTF.

The chain's CDR3 is CASSQDVTSGSYNEQYF. In DNA, the CDR3 is TGTGCCAGCAGCCAAGATGTTACTAGCGGGAGTTACAACGAGCAGTACTTC. This rearrangement joins TRBV14 to TRBJ2-7; 11 nucleotides line up with TRBD2. There are 17 residues in the CDR3. Germline CDR1 SGHDN, CDR2 FVKESK. With 0 bases clipped from V and 5 bases from J, the junction kept 9 bases outside the gene matches.

V and J are TRBV23-1 and TRBJ1-5, with 8 bases that match TRBD1. TRBV23-1 is marked as an open reading frame, function uncertain. With 4 bases clipped from V and 2 bases from J, the junction kept 4 bases outside the gene matches. The CDR3 sequence is 15 residues long. CDR3 sequence: CASSRPGQGNQPQHF. CDR3 DNA sequence: TGCGCCAGCAGTCGACCGGGACAGGGCAATCAGCCCCAGCATTTT.

This clone is judged medium-sized. Other nucleotide sequences in the sample specify the same CDR3. This chain connects TRBV4-2 to TRBJ1-1; tentative D call: TRBD1 (5 bases). The CDR3 spans 15 residues. V dropped 4 bases and J dropped 5 bases, with 17 bases sitting between them. Germline V gene lookup returns CDR1 LGHNA and CDR2 YNFKEQ. The CDR3 region is CASSLDRAGLTEAFF. The CDR3 DNA follows: TGTGCCAGCAGCCTAGATCGGGCAGGGTTAACTGAAGCTTTCTTT.

The chain joins TRBV5-1 to TRBJ1-2; 7 bases align to TRBD1. V shed 4 bases, J shed 3 bases, and the junction held 3 bases outside the gene matches. This CDR3 spans 13 amino acids. The germline CDR1 and CDR2 sequences are SGHRS and YFSETQ. The CDR3, as DNA: TGCGCCAGCAGCACGCAGGGGGACTATGGCTACACCTTC. Amino acid sequence: CASSTQGDYGYTF.

With regard to this clone: The sample holds other DNA sequences that translate to the same CDR3. V and J are TRBV6-5 and TRBJ1-1, with TRBD1 matching over 7 bases. CDR3 size: 16 residues. Germline CDR1 and CDR2: MNHEY and SVGAGI. V was clipped by 0 bases and J by 0 bases; unmatched bases: 4. CDR3 coding DNA: TGTGCCAGCAGTTACTCGACAGGGCCAATGAACACTGAAGCTTTCTTT. As protein: CASSYSTGPMNTEAFF.